This TCR beta chain was found in a study of post-analysis software for immune sequencing data (dated by TCRdb to between 2015 and 2017). Background for the entire study: Recorded disease courses included relapsing-remitting, secondary progressive and progressive-relapsing multiple sclerosis, with some patients lacking subtype annotation. A subset of samples was prepared in parallel using single-end sample barcoding, then pooled and co-amplified after Illumina adapter ligation. The patient repertoires were compared against about a dozen previously published healthy control repertoires obtained from donors aged 6 to 25 years. Broad study findings and their caveats: Significantly lower normalized Chao1 diversity was found in multiple sclerosis patients than in controls, suggesting substantial peripheral T-cell clonal expansion. About 5 TRBV segments, including TRBV5-6, TRBV5-1 and TRBV20-1, were significantly more frequent in patients than controls. The multiple sclerosis patient group was slightly younger than the control group. Direct clustering with F measure showed strong co-clustering of samples prepared in the same batch, prompting a batch-effect correction.

The cysteine opens and the phenylalanine closes a CDR3 of 15 amino acids. Only the CDR3 part of the read is kept: 45 bases, read in frame from the first base. The germline V gene (reference sequence) sets CDR1 to SEHNR and CDR2 to FQNEAQ. V trim: 10 bases; J trim: 6 bases; unmatched bases: 15. To demonstrate the VDJtools post-analysis software, TCR beta repertoires were profiled from the peripheral blood of more than ten young patients with multiple sclerosis. The multiple sclerosis patients were children and adolescents between roughly 6 and 17 years of age. As for this clonotype: Its antigen remains unidentified. This may be a read error, as it is one base from a much larger clone.

Preparation of the library involved PCR. Instrument on record: Illumina HiSeq 2500. To reduce PCR and sequencing biases, unique molecular identifiers were incorporated into the TCR beta cDNA libraries. Roughly 500,000 cDNA molecules were obtained for every 1 to 10 million input T cells, so each molecule roughly corresponded to one T cell. The patient libraries were prepared and sequenced using the same protocol as the earlier healthy control dataset. Within a given batch, samples were prepared together, multiplexed and sequenced on the same HiSeq lane. The authors processed their data as follows. Raw barcoded reads were processed with MIGEC, discarding single-read molecular identifier groups before consensus assembly and CDR3 extraction. Clonotype tables were post-analysed with VDJtools, and diversity was normalized by down-sampling all datasets to the smallest sample size. Repertoire overlap clustering matched CDR3 amino acid but not nucleotide sequences to correct batch-related cross-sample contamination. TCRdb reworked the public reads: Q25 trimming with fastp, MiXCR clone assembly, productive beta chains retained. Identical CDR3 protein sequences are pooled into one entry, listed with their most common genes and DNA. The V and J calls and clone size come from TCRdb's table, not from the authors' own analysis. The sample has about 210,000 distinct CDR3 sequences on record, roughly 28% of them singletons. The ten largest make up around 3.2% of the sample.

In this chain, TRBV7-9 is recombined with TRBJ2-1; TRBD2 aligns with 7 central bases. Input material: blood. The sequence was collected from a girl younger than 18 with multiple sclerosis. The CDR3 here reads CANRPVGLGVNEQFF. The DNA reads as follows: TGTGCCAACAGGCCGGTAGGACTAGGGGTCAATGAGCAGTTCTTC.